Listed below are T cell receptor beta chains from one sample, sequenced in a study of T-cell reconstitution after alpha-beta-depleted transplantation in children. TCRdb reprocessed the PCR reads with MiXCR, giving one entry per CDR3 protein. The table lists hundreds of thousands of distinct CDR3 sequences, about 23% of them singletons. Sequenced here: PBMCs, sampled before TCRalphabeta/CD19-depleted stem cell transplant. Receptors were obtained from a girl aged 2 to 9 with Fanconi anemia, due to receive a stem cell transplant. Each CDR3 is given with its conserved first and last residue. D genes are given only for firm matches. Clone size is shown for a subset of rows, as once, few, many or a class of expanded clone.

clone_size,j_call,d_call,v_call,cdr3_nt,cdr3_aa
many,TRBJ2-7,TRBD1,TRBV10-3,TGTGCCATCAGTGACCCGGGACAGGGCCATCCCTACGAGCAGTACTTC,CAISDPGQGHPYEQYF
many,TRBJ2-3,NA,TRBV27,TGTGCCAGCAGTTTTCTGTCCCAGGGCGGCACAGATACGCAGTATTTT,CASSFLSQGGTDTQYF
few,TRBJ2-7,NA,TRBV29-1,TGCAGCGTCCGAAGTCAGGGCTACGAGCAGTACTTC,CSVRSQGYEQYF
many,TRBJ2-2,NA,TRBV11-2,TGTGCCAGCAGCTTGCAGGGAGCCCGTGGCGGGGAGCTGTTTTTT,CASSLQGARGGELFF
NA,TRBJ1-2,NA,TRBV20-1,TGCAGTGCTAGATCCTTGGACGGAAACTATGGCTACACCTTC,CSARSLDGNYGYTF
many,TRBJ2-3,TRBD2,TRBV20-1,TGCAGTGCTAGAGATCTCCGGCTAGCGGGGGGGAAAAGCACAGATACGCAGTATTTT,CSARDLRLAGGKSTDTQYF
NA,TRBJ2-3,TRBD2,TRBV12-5,TGTGCTAGTGGTTTGGTTTGGACTAGCGGGAGAGATACGCAGTATTTT,CASGLVWTSGRDTQYF
many,TRBJ2-3,TRBD1,TRBV29-1,TGCAGCGTGGGGGGGACAGGGCTTGTAGATACGCAGTATTTT,CSVGGTGLVDTQYF
many,TRBJ2-7,TRBD2,TRBV20-1,TGCAGTGCTAGAGATGAGACTAGCGGGAGGGACGAGCAGTACTTC,CSARDETSGRDEQYF
few,TRBJ2-5,TRBD2,TRBV7-9,TGTGCCAGCAGCTCCCCGGGACTAGCGGAGACCCAGTACTTC,CASSSPGLAETQYF
NA,TRBJ2-1,NA,TRBV5-1,TGCGCCAGCAGCTACCGGAGCTCCTACAATGAGCAGTTCTTC,CASSYRSSYNEQFF
NA,TRBJ1-2,NA,TRBV5-5,TGTGCCAGCAGCCTACCGGACAGAAACTATGGCTACACCTTC,CASSLPDRNYGYTF
NA,TRBJ1-2,NA,TRBV7-9,TGTGCCAGCAGCTTAGGGACAACCTATGGCTACACCTTC,CASSLGTTYGYTF
many,TRBJ2-7,NA,TRBV29-1,TGCAGCGGTGCGGCAGGGACCTCCTACGAGCAGTACTTC,CSGAAGTSYEQYF
NA,TRBJ2-3,NA,TRBV2,TGTGCCTGCTGTCTTAATATAGGGGATTGGGGATCAGATACGCAGTATTTT,CACCLNIGDWGSDTQYF
few,TRBJ2-7,TRBD2,TRBV5-1,TGCGCCAGCAGCTGGGGACTAGCGGGAGGCCCCCAGTCCTACGAGCAGTACTTC,CASSWGLAGGPQSYEQYF
few,TRBJ1-2,NA,TRBV10-3,TGTGCCATCAGCGACGGGCCTCCCTATGGCTACACCTTC,CAISDGPPYGYTF
many,TRBJ2-2,NA,TRBV29-1,TGCAGCGTTGCTTACAGGGTACGATGGTCCGGGGAGCTGTTTTTT,CSVAYRVRWSGELFF
NA,TRBJ1-6,NA,TRBV6-1,TGTGCCAGCAGTGACTTGGAACAGTATAATTCACCCCTCCACTTT,CASSDLEQYNSPLHF
NA,TRBJ2-1,TRBD1,TRBV7-3,TGTGCCAGCAGCTTGGACAGGGGGCCCTCAAGGGAGCAGTTCTTC,CASSLDRGPSREQFF
NA,TRBJ2-3,TRBD2,TRBV15,TGTGCCACCAGCAGAGGACTAGCGGACCAACATGGCACGCAGTATTTT,CATSRGLADQHGTQYF
few,TRBJ2-1,NA,TRBV29-1,TGCAGCATCGCTGAAACCCCCGGCTACTACAATGAGCAGTTCTTC,CSIAETPGYYNEQFF
NA,TRBJ2-7,TRBD1,TRBV10-1,TGCGCCAGCAAATTCTCGGGGGGACAGGGCTACGAGCAGTACTTC,CASKFSGGQGYEQYF
NA,TRBJ1-1,NA,TRBV20-1,TGCAGTGCTAGAGAAGGGGTACAGGCTGAAGCTTTCTTT,CSAREGVQAEAFF
many,TRBJ2-5,NA,TRBV20-1,TGCAGTGCTAACATCGCAGAGACCCAGTACTTC,CSANIAETQYF
few,TRBJ2-3,TRBD2,TRBV2,TGTGCCAGCAGCAGTTCACGGGGGGACTACACAGATACGCAGTATTTT,CASSSSRGDYTDTQYF
few,TRBJ2-1,NA,TRBV7-6,TGTGCCAGCAGCGAGGTTAGACTTGAGCAGTTCTTC,CASSEVRLEQFF
few,TRBJ1-2,NA,TRBV29-1,TGCAGCGTTGATGCGGGGAAGGGTCCTAACTATGGCTACACCTTC,CSVDAGKGPNYGYTF
few,TRBJ2-7,NA,TRBV20-1,TGCAGTGCTAGAAGGGACTCGGGCGAGCAGTACTTC,CSARRDSGEQYF
many,TRBJ2-3,TRBD1,TRBV20-1,TGCAGTGCTAGAGTACAGGGGGCGGCAGATACGCAGTATTTT,CSARVQGAADTQYF
NA,TRBJ2-1,TRBD2,TRBV11-2,TGTGCCAGCAGCCGATTACTAGCGAATGAGCAGTTCTTC,CASSRLLANEQFF
few,TRBJ2-5,TRBD2,TRBV20-1,TGCAGTGCTTCCAAGCGGGAAAGCCTTCAAGAGACCCAGTACTTC,CSASKRESLQETQYF
few,TRBJ1-1,TRBD1,TRBV7-3,TGTGCCAGCAGCCCCACATCCGGACAGGGGTTAACTGAAGCTTTCTTT,CASSPTSGQGLTEAFF
NA,TRBJ2-7,NA,TRBV28,TGTGCCAGCAGTTTTAGAAACTACGAGCAGTACTTC,CASSFRNYEQYF
many,TRBJ2-1,TRBD1,TRBV29-1,TGCAGCGTTCTCCCAGGGGGCGTGAATGAGCAGTTCTTC,CSVLPGGVNEQFF
NA,TRBJ2-7,TRBD1,TRBV29-1,TGCAGCGTCGGACAGGGTGACGAGCAGTACTTC,CSVGQGDEQYF
many,TRBJ2-5,TRBD2,TRBV29-1,TGCAGCGTTGGCGGGGGAGGGGAGACCCAGTACTTC,CSVGGGGETQYF
NA,TRBJ1-4,NA,TRBV21-1,TGTGCCAGCAGCCCCCGACAGGGCGGTGAAAAACTGTTTTTT,CASSPRQGGEKLFF
NA,TRBJ2-7,NA,TRBV6-5,TGTGCCAGCAGTTACGGGGGGAGGTCGGGGGTAGCGGTCTACGAGCAGTACTTC,CASSYGGRSGVAVYEQYF
NA,TRBJ2-7,NA,TRBV2,TGTGCCAGCAGGCGGGTTACCTACGAGCAGTACTTC,CASRRVTYEQYF
few,TRBJ2-1,NA,TRBV7-3,TGTGCCAGCAGCTCGGACCCTTACTCCTACAATGAGCAGTTCTTC,CASSSDPYSYNEQFF
many,TRBJ1-1,NA,TRBV4-2,TGTGCCAGCAGCCAAGTAACGGGACAAGATGAAGCTTTCTTT,CASSQVTGQDEAFF
NA,TRBJ1-4,NA,TRBV29-1,TGCAGCGCTCGAGCGGCCAGGGGTCTGGGTGAAAAACTGTTTTTT,CSARAARGLGEKLFF
many,TRBJ2-5,NA,TRBV25-1,TGTGCCAGCAGTGAATATGTCGGGATTATCGAGACCCAGTACTTC,CASSEYVGIIETQYF
NA,TRBJ2-7,NA,TRBV7-9,TGTGCCAGCAGCTTCAAGGAGTTCTACGAGCAGTACTTC,CASSFKEFYEQYF
many,TRBJ2-1,TRBD2,TRBV29-1,TGCAGCGCCTTGGTAGCGGGAGTCTATGAGCAGTTCTTC,CSALVAGVYEQFF
many,TRBJ2-7,TRBD2,TRBV6-5,TGTGCCAGCAAGCGTAGCGGGGCCTCCTACGAGCAGTACTTC,CASKRSGASYEQYF
many,TRBJ2-7,NA,TRBV29-1,TGCAGCGTTACCACCGTCTACGAGCAGTACTTC,CSVTTVYEQYF
many,TRBJ1-5,NA,TRBV12-3/TRBV12-4,TGTGCCAGCAGTTTGTTCGGTCAGCCCCAGCATTTT,CASSLFGQPQHF
NA,TRBJ2-1,NA,TRBV25-1,TGTGCCAGCAGTGAATGGGGGCGGGAGTATGAGCAGTTCTTC,CASSEWGREYEQFF
many,TRBJ2-7,TRBD1,TRBV10-3,TGTGCCATCAGTGACCTTACAGGGGAAGACTACGAGCAGTACTTC,CAISDLTGEDYEQYF
few,TRBJ1-2,NA,TRBV28,TGTGCCAGCAGTTTGCCCCAGGAGGGCTACACCTTC,CASSLPQEGYTF
NA,TRBJ2-1,NA,TRBV20-1,TGCAGTGCTAGTTACAGGGCCACCTACAATGAGCAGTTCTTC,CSASYRATYNEQFF
many,TRBJ1-2,NA,TRBV10-3,TGTGCCATCCTTCGGGGTTCACATGGCTACACCTTC,CAILRGSHGYTF
few,TRBJ2-1,NA,TRBV27,TGTGCCAGCCCCCGTCTAGCAACCTACAATGAGCAGTTCTTC,CASPRLATYNEQFF
many,TRBJ2-7,NA,TRBV11-1,TGTGCCAGCAGCTTAGCCTTGTCAGATGCTGGGATGGGCCACGAGCAGTACTTC,CASSLALSDAGMGHEQYF
NA,TRBJ2-1,TRBD2,TRBV2,TGTGCCAGCACCCCGATGAGGACTAGCGGGGTAGAGCAGTTCTTC,CASTPMRTSGVEQFF
many,TRBJ2-7,TRBD1,TRBV12-3/TRBV12-4,TGTGCCAGCAGTACACCGGGACAGACCTACGAGCAGTACTTC,CASSTPGQTYEQYF
few,TRBJ2-1,NA,TRBV25-1,TGTGCCAGCAGTGAATACAAGGGCCCCAACAATGAGCAGTTCTTC,CASSEYKGPNNEQFF